This T cell receptor beta chain stems from a study of T cell responses to AZD1222 COVID-19 vaccine. The data were produced by immunoSEQ multiplex PCR, yet TCRdb's version contains in-frame clones alone and is incomplete. The sample lists about 150,000 clones, 90% occurring once. A word on this clone: What it binds is unknown.

Study-wide results and caveats: Within unmutated variant regions lay the reported targets of nearly half of spike-specific TCRs.

The CDR3 spans 15 residues. From germline, CDR1 is KGHSH and CDR2 LQKENI. The junction had 7 bases not matched to a gene; V was cut back by 5 bases and J by 6 bases. The sequences come from peripheral blood, collected on day 0 of AZD1222 vaccination. The receptor's source is an adult in good health. This sequence joins TRBV18 and TRBJ1-4; 9 positions agree with TRBD1. The CDR3 sequence is CASSRNTGGDEKLFF. The CDR3 DNA follows: TGTGCCAGCTCAAGAAACACAGGGGGCGATGAAAAACTGTTTTTT.